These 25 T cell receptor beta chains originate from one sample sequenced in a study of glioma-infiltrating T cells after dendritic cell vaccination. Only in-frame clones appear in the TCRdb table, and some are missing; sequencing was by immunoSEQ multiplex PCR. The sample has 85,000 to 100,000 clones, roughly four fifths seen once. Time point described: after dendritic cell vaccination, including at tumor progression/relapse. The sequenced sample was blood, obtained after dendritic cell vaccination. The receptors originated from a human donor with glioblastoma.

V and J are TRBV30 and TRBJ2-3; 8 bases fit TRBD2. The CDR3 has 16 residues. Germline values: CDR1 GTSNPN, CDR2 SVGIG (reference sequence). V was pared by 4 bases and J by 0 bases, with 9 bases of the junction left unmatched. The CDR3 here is CAWTAGGWESTDTQYF. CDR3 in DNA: TGTGCCTGGACCGCGGGGGGATGGGAGAGCACAGATACGCAGTATTTT. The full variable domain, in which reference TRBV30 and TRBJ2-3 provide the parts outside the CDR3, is SQTIHQWPATLVQPVGSPLSLECTVEGTSNPNLYWYRQAAGRGLQLLFYSVGIGQISSEVPQNLSASRPQDRQFILSSKKLLLSDSGFYLCAWTAGGWESTDTQYFGPGTRLTVL.

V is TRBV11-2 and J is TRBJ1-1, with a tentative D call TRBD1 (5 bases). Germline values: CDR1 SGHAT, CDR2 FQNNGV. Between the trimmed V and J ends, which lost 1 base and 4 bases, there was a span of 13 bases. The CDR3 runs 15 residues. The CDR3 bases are TGTGCCAGCAGCTTAGTCGCGCAGGGAGGCACTGAAGCTTTCTTT. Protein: CASSLVAQGGTEAFF.

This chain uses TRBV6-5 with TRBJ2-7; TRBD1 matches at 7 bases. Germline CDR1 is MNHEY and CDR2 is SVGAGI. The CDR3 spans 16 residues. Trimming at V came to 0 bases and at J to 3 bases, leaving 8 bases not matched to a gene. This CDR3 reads CASSYSGPGGVYEQYF. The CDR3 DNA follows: TGTGCCAGCAGTTACTCAGGGCCAGGGGGTGTCTACGAGCAGTACTTC.

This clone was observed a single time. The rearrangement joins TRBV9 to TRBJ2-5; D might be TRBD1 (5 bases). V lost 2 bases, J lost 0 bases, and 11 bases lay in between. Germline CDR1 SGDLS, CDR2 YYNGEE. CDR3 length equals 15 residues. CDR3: CASSVGAVYQETQYF. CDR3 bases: TGTGCCAGCAGCGTTGGGGCAGTTTACCAAGAGACCCAGTACTTC.

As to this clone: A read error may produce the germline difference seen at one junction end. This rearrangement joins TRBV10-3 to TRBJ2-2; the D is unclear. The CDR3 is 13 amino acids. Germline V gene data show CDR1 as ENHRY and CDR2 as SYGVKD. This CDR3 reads CATSPQNTGELFF. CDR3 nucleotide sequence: TGTGCCACCAGTCCCCAAAACACCGGGGAGCTGTTTTTT.

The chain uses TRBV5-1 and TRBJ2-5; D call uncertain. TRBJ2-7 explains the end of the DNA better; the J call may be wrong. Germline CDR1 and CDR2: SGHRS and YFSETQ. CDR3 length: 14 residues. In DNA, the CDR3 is TGCGCCAGCAGCTTGATGGAGTCCCCACGCGAGCAGTACTTC. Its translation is CASSLMESPREQYF.

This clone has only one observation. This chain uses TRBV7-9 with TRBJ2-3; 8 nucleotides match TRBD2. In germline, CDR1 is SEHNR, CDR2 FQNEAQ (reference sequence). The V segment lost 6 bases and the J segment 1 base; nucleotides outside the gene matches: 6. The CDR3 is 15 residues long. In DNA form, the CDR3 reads TGTGCCAGCAGGGTGGGAGCGGGGGGCACAGATACGCAGTATTTT. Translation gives CASRVGAGGTDTQYF. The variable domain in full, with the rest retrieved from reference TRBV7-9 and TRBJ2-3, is DTGVSQNPRHKITKRGQNVTFRCDPISEHNRLYWYRQTLGQGPEFLTYFQNEAQLEKSRLLSDRFSAERPKGSFSTLEIQRTEQGDSAMYLCASRVGAGGTDTQYFGPGTRLTVL.

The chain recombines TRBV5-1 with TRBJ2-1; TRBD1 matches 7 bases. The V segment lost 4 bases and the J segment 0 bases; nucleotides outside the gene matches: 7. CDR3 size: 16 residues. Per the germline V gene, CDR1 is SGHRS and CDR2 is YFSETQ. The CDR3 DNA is TGCGCCAGCAGCCCCGGGACAGCGAGCTCCTACAATGAGCAGTTCTTC. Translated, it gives CASSPGTASSYNEQFF. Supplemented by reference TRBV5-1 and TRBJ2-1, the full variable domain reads KAGVTQTPRYLIKTRGQQVTLSCSPISGHRSVSWYQQTPGQGLQFLFEYFSETQRNKGNFPGRFSGRQFSNSRSEMNVSTLELGDSALYLCASSPGTASSYNEQFFGPGTRLTVL.

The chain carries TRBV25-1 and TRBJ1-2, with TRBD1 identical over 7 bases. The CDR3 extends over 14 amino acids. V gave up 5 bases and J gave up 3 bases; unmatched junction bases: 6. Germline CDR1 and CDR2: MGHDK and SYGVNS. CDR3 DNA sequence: TGTGCCAGCAGTTACCCGGGACAGTACTATGGCTACACCTTC. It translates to CASSYPGQYYGYTF.

The CDR3 is CASSDPTSGQETQYF. In DNA form, the CDR3 reads TGCGCCAGCAGTGACCCAACTAGCGGCCAAGAGACCCAGTACTTC. The gene calls are TRBV10-1 and TRBJ2-5; TRBD2 matches at 8 bases. The germline V gene encodes CDR1 WNHNN and CDR2 SYGVQD (reference sequence). This CDR3 contains 15 residues. Trimming at V came to 3 bases and at J to 1 base, leaving 4 bases not matched to a gene.

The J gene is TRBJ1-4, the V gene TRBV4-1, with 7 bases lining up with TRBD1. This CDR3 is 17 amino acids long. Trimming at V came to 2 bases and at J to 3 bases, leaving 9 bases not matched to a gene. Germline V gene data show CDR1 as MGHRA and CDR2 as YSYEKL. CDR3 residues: CASSQRGGDSSNEKLFF. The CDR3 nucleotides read TGCGCCAGCAGCCAACGGGGTGGGGACAGTTCTAATGAAAAACTGTTTTTT.

This CDR3 reads CASSVGGQATYEQYF. DNA of the CDR3: TGTGCCAGCAGTGTGGGGGGACAGGCGACCTACGAGCAGTACTTC. The chain carries TRBV28 and TRBJ2-7, with 8 bases aligning to TRBD1. J lost 2 bases, V lost 5 bases, and 8 bases had no gene match. The germline CDR1 and CDR2 sequences are MDHEN and SYDVKM. This CDR3 comprises 15 residues.

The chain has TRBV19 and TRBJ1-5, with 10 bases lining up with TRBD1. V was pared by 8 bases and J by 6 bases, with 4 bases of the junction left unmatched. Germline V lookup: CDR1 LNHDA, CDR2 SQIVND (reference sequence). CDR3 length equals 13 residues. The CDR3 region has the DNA TGTGCCAGTGATGACAGGGGGCCTCAGCCCCAGCATTTT. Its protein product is CASDDRGPQPQHF.

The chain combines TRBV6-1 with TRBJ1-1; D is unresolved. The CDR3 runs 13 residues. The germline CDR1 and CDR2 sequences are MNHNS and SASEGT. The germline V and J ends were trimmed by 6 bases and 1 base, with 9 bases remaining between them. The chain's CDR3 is CASSREQNTEAFF. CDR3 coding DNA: TGTGCCAGCAGCCGGGAACAGAACACTGAAGCTTTCTTT.

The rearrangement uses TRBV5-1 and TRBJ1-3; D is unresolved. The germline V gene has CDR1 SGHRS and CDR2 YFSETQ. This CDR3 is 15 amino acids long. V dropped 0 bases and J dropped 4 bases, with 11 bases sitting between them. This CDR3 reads CASSLEGSGGNTIYF. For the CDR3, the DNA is TGCGCCAGCAGCTTGGAGGGTTCGGGAGGAAACACCATATATTTT.

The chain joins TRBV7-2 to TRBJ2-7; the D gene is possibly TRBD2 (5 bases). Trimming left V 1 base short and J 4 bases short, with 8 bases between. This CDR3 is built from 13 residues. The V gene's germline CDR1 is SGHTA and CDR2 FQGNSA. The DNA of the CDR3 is TGTGCCAGCAGCTTAGGAGGGCGGTACGAGCAGTACTTC. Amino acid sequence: CASSLGGRYEQYF.

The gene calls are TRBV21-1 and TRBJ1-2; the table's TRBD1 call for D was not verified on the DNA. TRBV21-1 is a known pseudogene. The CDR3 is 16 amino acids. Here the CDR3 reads CASSKADSPSNYGYTF. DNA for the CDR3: TGTGCCAGCAGCAAAGCAGACAGTCCTTCTAACTATGGCTACACCTTC.

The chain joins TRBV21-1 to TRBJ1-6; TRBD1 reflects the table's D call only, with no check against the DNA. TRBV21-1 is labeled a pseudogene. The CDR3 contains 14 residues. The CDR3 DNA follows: TGTGCCAGCAGCCCCCCCAGGGGTGGGTCACCCCTCCACTTT. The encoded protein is CASSPPRGGSPLHF.

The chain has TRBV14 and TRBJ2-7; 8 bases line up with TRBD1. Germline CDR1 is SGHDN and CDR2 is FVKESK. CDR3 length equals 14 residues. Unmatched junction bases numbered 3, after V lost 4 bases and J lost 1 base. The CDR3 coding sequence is TGTGCCAGCAGCCGAGGACAGGGTTCCTACGAGCAGTACTTC. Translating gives CASSRGQGSYEQYF.

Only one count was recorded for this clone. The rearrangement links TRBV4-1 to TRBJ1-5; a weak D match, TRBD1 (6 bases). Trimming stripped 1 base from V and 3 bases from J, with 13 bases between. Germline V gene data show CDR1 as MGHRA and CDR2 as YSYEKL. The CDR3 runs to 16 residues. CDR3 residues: CASSQADRITNQPQHF. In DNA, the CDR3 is TGCGCCAGCAGCCAAGCTGACAGGATCACCAATCAGCCCCAGCATTTT.

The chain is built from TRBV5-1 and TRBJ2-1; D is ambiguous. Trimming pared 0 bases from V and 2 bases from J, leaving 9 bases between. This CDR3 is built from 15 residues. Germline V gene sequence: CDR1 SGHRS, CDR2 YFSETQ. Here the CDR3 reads CASSLGSVAYNEQFF. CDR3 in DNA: TGCGCCAGCAGCTTGGGGAGCGTGGCCTACAATGAGCAGTTCTTC.

DNA of the CDR3: TGTGCCAGCAGACAAACAGGGATCTGGGGCAATCAGCCCCAGCATTTT. Translating it yields CASRQTGIWGNQPQHF. The gene calls are TRBV2 and TRBJ1-5; perhaps TRBD1 as D (6 bases). V dropped 6 bases and J dropped 2 bases, with 17 bases sitting between them. CDR3 length: 16 residues. Per germline, CDR1 SNHLY and CDR2 FYNNEI. The entire variable domain, with the rest obtained from reference TRBV2 and TRBJ1-5, is as follows: EPEVTQTPSHQVTQMGQEVILRCVPISNHLYFYWYRQILGQKVEFLVSFYNNEISEKSEIFDDQFSVERPDGSNFTLKIRSTKLEDSAMYFCASRQTGIWGNQPQHFGDGTRLSIL.

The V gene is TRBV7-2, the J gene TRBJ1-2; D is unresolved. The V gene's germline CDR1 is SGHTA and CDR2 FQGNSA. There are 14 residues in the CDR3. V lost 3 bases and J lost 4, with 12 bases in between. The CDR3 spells CASSLSKRGYGYTF. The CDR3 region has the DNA TGTGCCAGCAGCTTGTCCAAACGGGGCTATGGCTACACCTTC.

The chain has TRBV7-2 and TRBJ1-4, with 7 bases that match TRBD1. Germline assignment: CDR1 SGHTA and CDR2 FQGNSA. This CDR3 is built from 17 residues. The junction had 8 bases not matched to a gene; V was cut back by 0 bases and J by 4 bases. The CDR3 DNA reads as TGTGCCAGCAGCTTAGCTTTGATGGGACAGATTAATGAAAAACTGTTTTTT. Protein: CASSLALMGQINEKLFF.

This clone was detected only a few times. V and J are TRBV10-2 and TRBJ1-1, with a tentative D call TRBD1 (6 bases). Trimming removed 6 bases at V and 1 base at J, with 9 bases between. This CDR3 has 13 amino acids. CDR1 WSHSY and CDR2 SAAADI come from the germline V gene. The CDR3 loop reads CASSLTGNTEAFF. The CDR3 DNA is TGCGCCAGCAGCCTGACAGGGAACACTGAAGCTTTCTTT.